This T cell receptor (beta chain) was observed in a study of T cell repertoires in cytomegalovirus infection. The study, taken as a whole, reports: Of the TCR beta families, the public ones yielded a cumulative frequency that identified carriers of CMV plus the relevant HLA. Within the response measured ex vivo, HLA-C-restricted CMV-specific TCR beta clonotypes were dominant.

A few counts support this clonotype. The antigen is undetermined. One entry per CDR3 protein results from TCRdb running MiXCR on the reads. Of roughly 87,000 distinct CDR3 sequences listed, around 32% are singletons. V lost 0 bases, J lost 5 bases, and 14 bases lay in between. Germline assignment: CDR1 DFQATT and CDR2 SNEGSKA (reference sequence). There are 15 residues in the CDR3. The chain couples TRBV20-1 to TRBJ2-1; D uncertain. The sequencing used CD8+ T cells from cultured PBMCs, collected from culture after CMV antigen stimulation. The receptor was isolated from a human donor in good health (CMV status not recorded). Some clones in this sample may be carry-over from other donors' samples. The CDR3 DNA is TGCAGTGCTAGAGATCTCCCGTATGTAGACAATGAGCAGTTCTTC. Protein product: CSARDLPYVDNEQFF.